Sequencing of this TCR beta chain was carried out in a study of blood T cell repertoires in COVID-19. Profiled with immunoSEQ multiplex PCR; TCRdb holds only in-frame clones, not every one. This table holds 270,000 or so clones, approximately 84% found once. The CDR3 length is 15 residues. Trimming took off 5 bases at V and 3 bases at J, with 14 bases between the two ends. The germline V gene encodes CDR1 SGHTA and CDR2 FQGTGA. The origin of this receptor is a human donor in a cohort sampled during active COVID-19. The chain links TRBV7-3 to TRBJ1-3, with D possibly TRBD1 on 5 matching bases. Sequenced input: peripheral blood. The CDR3 nucleotides read TGTGCCAGCAGCCTCGCAAGGGGAAATGGAAACACCATATATTTT. The encoded protein is CASSLARGNGNTIYF.